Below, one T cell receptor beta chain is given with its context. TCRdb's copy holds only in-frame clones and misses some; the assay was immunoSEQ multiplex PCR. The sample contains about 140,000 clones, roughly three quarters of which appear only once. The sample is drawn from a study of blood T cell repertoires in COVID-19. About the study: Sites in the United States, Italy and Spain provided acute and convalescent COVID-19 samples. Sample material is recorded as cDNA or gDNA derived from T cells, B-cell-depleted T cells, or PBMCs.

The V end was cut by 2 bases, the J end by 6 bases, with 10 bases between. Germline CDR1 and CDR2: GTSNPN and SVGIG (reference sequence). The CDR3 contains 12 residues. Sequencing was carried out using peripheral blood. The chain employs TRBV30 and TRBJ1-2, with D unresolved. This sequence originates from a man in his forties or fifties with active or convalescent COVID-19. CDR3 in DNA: TGTGCCTGGAGTCGGGTTTCGGATGGCTACACCTTC. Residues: CAWSRVSDGYTF.